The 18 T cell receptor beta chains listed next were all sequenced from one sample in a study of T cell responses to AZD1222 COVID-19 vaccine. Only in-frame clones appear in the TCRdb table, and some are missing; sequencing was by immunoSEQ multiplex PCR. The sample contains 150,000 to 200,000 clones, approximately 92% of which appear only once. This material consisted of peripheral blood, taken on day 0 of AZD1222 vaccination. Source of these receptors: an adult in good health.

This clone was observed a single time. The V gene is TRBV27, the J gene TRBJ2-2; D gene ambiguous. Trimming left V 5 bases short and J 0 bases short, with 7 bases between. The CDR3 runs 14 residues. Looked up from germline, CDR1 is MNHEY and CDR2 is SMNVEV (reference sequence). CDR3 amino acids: CASSRQSNTGELFF. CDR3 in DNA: TGTGCCAGCAGTAGGCAGTCGAACACCGGGGAGCTGTTTTTT.

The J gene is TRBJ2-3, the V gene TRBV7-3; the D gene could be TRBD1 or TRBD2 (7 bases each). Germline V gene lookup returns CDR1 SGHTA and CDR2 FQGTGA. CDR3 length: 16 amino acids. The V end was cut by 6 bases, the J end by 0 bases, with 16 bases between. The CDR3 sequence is CASSLGRDSSTDTQYF. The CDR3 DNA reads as TGTGCCAGCAGTCTTGGGAGGGACAGCAGCACAGATACGCAGTATTTT.

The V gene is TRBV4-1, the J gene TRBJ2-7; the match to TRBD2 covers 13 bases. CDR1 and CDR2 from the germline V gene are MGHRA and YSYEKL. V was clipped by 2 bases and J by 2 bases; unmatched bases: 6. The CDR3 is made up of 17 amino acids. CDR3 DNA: TGCGCCAGCAGCCAAAGACTAGCGGGAGGACTTACCTACGAGCAGTACTTC. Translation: CASSQRLAGGLTYEQYF.

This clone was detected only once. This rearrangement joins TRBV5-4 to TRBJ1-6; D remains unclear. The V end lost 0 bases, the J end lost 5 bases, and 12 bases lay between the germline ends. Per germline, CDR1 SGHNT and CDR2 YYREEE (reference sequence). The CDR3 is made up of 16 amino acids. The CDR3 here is CASSLAEGAHNSPLHF. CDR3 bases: TGTGCCAGCAGCTTGGCCGAGGGAGCCCATAATTCACCCCTCCACTTT.

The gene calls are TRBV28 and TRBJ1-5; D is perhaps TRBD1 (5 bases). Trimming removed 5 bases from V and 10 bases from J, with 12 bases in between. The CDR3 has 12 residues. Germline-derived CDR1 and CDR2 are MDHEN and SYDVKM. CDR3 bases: TGTGCCAGCAGTCAGAGCAGGGAACCCCAGCATTTT. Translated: CASSQSREPQHF.

The CDR3 DNA follows: TGTGCCAGCAGACCCGGACAGGGGAATCAGCCCCAGCATTTT. Translation gives CASRPGQGNQPQHF. This chain links TRBV27 with TRBJ1-5, with TRBD1 matching 9 bases. Germline V gene data show CDR1 as MNHEY and CDR2 as SMNVEV (reference sequence). With V trimmed by 6 bases and J by 4 bases, 4 bases remained unmatched. The CDR3 contains 14 residues.

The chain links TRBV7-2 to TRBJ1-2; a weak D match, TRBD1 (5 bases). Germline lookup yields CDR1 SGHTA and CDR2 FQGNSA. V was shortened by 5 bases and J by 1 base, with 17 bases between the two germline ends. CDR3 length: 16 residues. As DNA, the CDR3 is TGTGCCAGCAGCCCAACACCAGGGCCTTATAACTATGGCTACACCTTC. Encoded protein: CASSPTPGPYNYGYTF.

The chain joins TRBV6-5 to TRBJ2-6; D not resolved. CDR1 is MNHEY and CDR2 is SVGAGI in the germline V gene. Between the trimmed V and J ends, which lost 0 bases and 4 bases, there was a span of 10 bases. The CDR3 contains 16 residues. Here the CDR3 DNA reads TGTGCCAGCAGTTACTCATGGGGAACCGGGGCCAACGTCCTGACTTTC. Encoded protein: CASSYSWGTGANVLTF.

The CDR3 DNA is TGTGCCAGCAGTTCACCCCCAGGTGAAGCTTTCTTT. Its translation: CASSSPPGEAFF. The chain joins TRBV12-3 or TRBV12-4 to TRBJ1-1, with D unclear. This CDR3 has 12 residues. Trimming took off 4 bases at V and 7 bases at J, with 10 bases between the two ends.

The CDR3 nucleotides read TGTGCCAGCATTCCGGACAGGGCTAACTATGGCTACACCTTC. Encoded protein: CASIPDRANYGYTF. The chain carries TRBV2 and TRBJ1-2; 8 bases are a match to TRBD1. From germline, CDR1 is SNHLY and CDR2 FYNNEI. J lost 0 bases, V lost 7 bases, and 4 bases had no gene match. CDR3 size: 14 residues. The whole variable domain, filled in from reference TRBV2 and TRBJ1-2, reads EPEVTQTPSHQVTQMGQEVILRCVPISNHLYFYWYRQILGQKVEFLVSFYNNEISEKSEIFDDQFSVERPDGSNFTLKIRSTKLEDSAMYFCASIPDRANYGYTFGSGTRLTVV.

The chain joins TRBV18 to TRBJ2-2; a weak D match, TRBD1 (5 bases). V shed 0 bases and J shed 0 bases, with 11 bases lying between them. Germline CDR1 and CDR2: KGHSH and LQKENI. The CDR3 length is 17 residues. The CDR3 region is CASSPPQGQPNTGELFF. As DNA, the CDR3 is TGTGCCAGCTCACCACCGCAGGGTCAGCCGAACACCGGGGAGCTGTTTTTT.

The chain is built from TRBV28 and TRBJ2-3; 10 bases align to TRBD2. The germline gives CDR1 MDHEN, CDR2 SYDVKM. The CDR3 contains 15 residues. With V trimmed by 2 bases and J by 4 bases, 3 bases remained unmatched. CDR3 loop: CASSLPSGGADTQYF. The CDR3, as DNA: TGTGCCAGCAGTTTACCTAGCGGGGGTGCAGATACGCAGTATTTT.

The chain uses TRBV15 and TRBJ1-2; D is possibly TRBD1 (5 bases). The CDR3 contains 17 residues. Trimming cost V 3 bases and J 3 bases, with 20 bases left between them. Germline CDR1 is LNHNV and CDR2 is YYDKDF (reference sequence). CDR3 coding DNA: TGTGCCACCAGCAGGCTGGGACCGGGACTAACGGACTATGGCTACACCTTC. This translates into CATSRLGPGLTDYGYTF.

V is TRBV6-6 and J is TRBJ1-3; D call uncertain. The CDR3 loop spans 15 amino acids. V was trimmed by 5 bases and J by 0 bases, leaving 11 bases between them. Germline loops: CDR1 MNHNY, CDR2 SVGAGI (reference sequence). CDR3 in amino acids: CASSPDGFSGNTIYF. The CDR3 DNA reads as TGTGCCAGCAGTCCCGACGGATTCTCTGGAAACACCATATATTTT.

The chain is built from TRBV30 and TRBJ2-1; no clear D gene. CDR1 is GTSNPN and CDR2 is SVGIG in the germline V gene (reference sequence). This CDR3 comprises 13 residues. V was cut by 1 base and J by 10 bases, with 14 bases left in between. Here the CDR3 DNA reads TGTGCCTGGAGTGATAGTGGGTTCAACGAGCAGTTCTTC. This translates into CAWSDSGFNEQFF.

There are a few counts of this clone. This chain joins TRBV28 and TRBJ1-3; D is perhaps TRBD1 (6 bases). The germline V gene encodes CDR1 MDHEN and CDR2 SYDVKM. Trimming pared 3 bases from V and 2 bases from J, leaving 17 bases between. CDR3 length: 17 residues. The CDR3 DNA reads TGTGCCAGCAGTTTCCCCACTTCAGGGGAAACTGGAAACACCATATATTTT. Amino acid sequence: CASSFPTSGETGNTIYF.

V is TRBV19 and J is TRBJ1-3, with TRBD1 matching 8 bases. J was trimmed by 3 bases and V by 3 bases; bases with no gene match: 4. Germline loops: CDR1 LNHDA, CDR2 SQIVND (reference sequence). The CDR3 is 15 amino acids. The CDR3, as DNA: TGTGCCAGTAGTATCCAGGGGGCACGTGGAAACACCATATATTTT. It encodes CASSIQGARGNTIYF.

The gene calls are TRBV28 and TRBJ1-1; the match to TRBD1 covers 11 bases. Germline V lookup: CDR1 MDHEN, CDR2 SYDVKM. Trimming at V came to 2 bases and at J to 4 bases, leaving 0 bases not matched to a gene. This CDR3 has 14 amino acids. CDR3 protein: CASSLGTGGTEAFF. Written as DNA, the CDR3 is TGTGCCAGCAGTTTAGGGACAGGGGGCACTGAAGCTTTCTTT.